The 5 T cell receptor beta chains below come from one sample, sequenced in a study of memory CD4+ T cells and cytomegalovirus serostatus. The method was immunoSEQ multiplex PCR; TCRdb's version includes in-frame clones alone and lacks a portion of them. The repertoire holds 35,000 to 50,000 clones, with 65% to 85% as singletons. The sort gate was single viable CD3+CD4+CD8-CD45RO+ cells for memory CD4+ T cells. Specimen: memory CD4+ T cells from blood. These TCRs come from an adult in good health and CMV-seronegative.

The chain uses TRBV5-6 and TRBJ1-2; TRBD1 matches 10 bases. Germline V CDR1 and CDR2: SGHDT, YYEEEE. This CDR3 contains 14 residues. V trimming: 4 bases; J trimming: 7 bases; junction bases outside the gene matches: 7. The CDR3: CASSLRQGAIGYTF. The DNA for the CDR3 is TGTGCCAGCAGCCTTCGACAGGGGGCAATTGGCTACACCTTC. Full variable domain (rest looked up from reference TRBV5-6 and TRBJ1-2): DAGVTQSPTHLIKTRGQQVTLRCSPKSGHDTVSWYQQALGQGPQFIFQYYEEEERQRGNFPDRFSGHQFPNYSSELNVNALLLGDSALYLCASSLRQGAIGYTFGSGTRLTVV.

CDR3 in DNA: TGCAGCGTCAGGACTAGCGGCAATGAGCAGTTCTTC. Protein sequence: CSVRTSGNEQFF. The chain combines TRBV29-1 with TRBJ2-1; 10 bases are a match to TRBD2. The CDR3 length is 12 residues. The germline V gene encodes CDR1 SQVTM and CDR2 ANQGSEA. J was trimmed by 6 bases and V by 6 bases; bases with no gene match: 2.

This clone was seen just once. At one end, the junction sequence differs from germline, possibly due to a read error. CDR3 bases: TGTGCTAGCAGCTCGGACTACGAGCAGTACTTC. Encoded protein: CASSSDYEQYF. The chain uses TRBV7-7 and TRBJ2-7; D remains ambiguous. CDR1 is SSHAT, CDR2 FNYEAQ, per germline (reference sequence). The CDR3 is made up of 11 amino acids.

The J gene is TRBJ2-5, the V gene TRBV11-2; TRBD2 agrees at 9 bases. There are 15 residues in the CDR3. The germline V gene has CDR1 SGHAT and CDR2 FQNNGV. The V segment lost 6 bases and the J segment 4 bases; nucleotides outside the gene matches: 9. CDR3 DNA sequence: TGTGCCAGCAGTTTCGGACTAGCGTTCTCAGAGACCCAGTACTTC. The encoded protein is CASSFGLAFSETQYF.

As to this clone: This sample also contains other DNA sequences that code for the same CDR3. The V gene is TRBV18, the J gene TRBJ1-4, with D unclear. This CDR3 has 17 amino acids. CDR1 KGHSH and CDR2 LQKENI come from the germline V gene. Trimming stripped 4 bases from V and 2 bases from J, with 17 bases between. CDR3 loop: CASSLRTLERTNEKLFF. The CDR3 region has the DNA TGTGCCAGCTCACTACGGACCTTAGAAAGGACTAATGAAAAACTGTTTTTT. Drawing the rest from reference TRBV18 and TRBJ1-4, the complete variable domain is NAGVMQNPRHLVRRRGQEARLRCSPMKGHSHVYWYRQLPEEGLKFMVYLQKENIIDESGMPKERFSAEFPKEGPSILRIQQVVRGDSAAYFCASSLRTLERTNEKLFFGSGTQLSVL.